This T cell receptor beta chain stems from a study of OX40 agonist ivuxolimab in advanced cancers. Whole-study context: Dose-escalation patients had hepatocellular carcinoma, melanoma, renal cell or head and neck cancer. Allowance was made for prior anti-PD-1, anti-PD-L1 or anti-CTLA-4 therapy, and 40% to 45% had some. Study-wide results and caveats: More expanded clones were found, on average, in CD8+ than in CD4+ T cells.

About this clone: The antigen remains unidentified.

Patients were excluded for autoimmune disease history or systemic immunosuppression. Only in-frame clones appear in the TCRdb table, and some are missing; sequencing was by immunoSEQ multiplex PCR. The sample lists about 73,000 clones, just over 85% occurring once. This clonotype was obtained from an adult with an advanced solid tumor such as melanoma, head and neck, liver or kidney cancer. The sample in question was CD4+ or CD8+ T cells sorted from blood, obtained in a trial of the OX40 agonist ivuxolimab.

DNA of the CDR3: TGTGCCAGCAGCCCCCGACAGGGGGCCTACGAGCAGTACTTC. It translates to CASSPRQGAYEQYF. The V and J genes are TRBV9 and TRBJ2-7, with 9 bases matching TRBD1. The CDR3 is 14 residues long. V dropped 4 bases and J dropped 2; count of bases not matched to a gene: 4. Germline-derived CDR1 and CDR2 are SGDLS and YYNGEE.